Below, 8 T cell receptor beta chains from the same sample are listed, as sequenced in a study of T cells in Graves' hyperthyroidism and ophthalmopathy. Amplification targeted TCR beta CDR3 regions from RNA transcripts. First-round RT-PCR with HTBI primers amplified the TCR CDR3 region. Using its own MiXCR run on the multiplex PCR reads, TCRdb lists one record per CDR3 protein. The sample consists of approximately 500,000 distinct CDR3 sequences, 46% of them appearing once. The sample consisted of peripheral blood or thyroid tissue (not recorded which). These receptors originate from a young woman with Graves' hyperthyroidism.

The chain has TRBV12-3 or TRBV12-4 and TRBJ2-1, with D perhaps matching TRBD2 (6 bases). There are 15 residues in the CDR3. V gave up 5 bases and J gave up 12 bases, with 23 bases separating them. The CDR3: CASSLGTDGRRGQFF. The CDR3, as DNA: TGTGCCAGCAGTCTCGGGACTGACGGAAGGCGGGGGCAGTTCTTC.

The J gene is TRBJ1-5, the V gene TRBV10-3; D not resolved. Germline V gene data show CDR1 as ENHRY and CDR2 as SYGVKD. The germline V and J ends were trimmed by 5 bases and 5 bases, with 10 bases remaining between them. There are 13 residues in the CDR3. This CDR3 reads CAISSGRHQPQHF. CDR3 in DNA: TGTGCCATCAGTAGCGGGAGGCATCAGCCCCAGCATTTT.

This clonotype was observed many times. J is TRBJ2-7 and V is TRBV4-1; no firm D call. The germline V gene encodes CDR1 MGHRA and CDR2 YSYEKL. CDR3 length equals 14 residues. V gave up 0 bases and J gave up 0 bases, with 6 bases separating them. CDR3 DNA sequence: TGCGCCAGCAGCCAAGAAGACCACTCCTACGAGCAGTACTTC. Translating gives CASSQEDHSYEQYF.

The CDR3 nucleotides are TGTGCCAGCAGTGAATGGACAGGGGATCAGCCCCAGCATTTT. Protein: CASSEWTGDQPQHF. V usage is TRBV2 and J usage is TRBJ1-5, with 9 bases aligning to TRBD1. Germline V gene data show CDR1 as SNHLY and CDR2 as FYNNEI. The CDR3 is 14 amino acids. Trimming removed 2 bases from V and 5 bases from J; junction bases left unmatched: 1.

This clonotype was picked up many times. The chain is built from TRBV9 and TRBJ1-2; the D gene is possibly TRBD1 (5 bases). Germline CDR1 is SGDLS and CDR2 is YYNGEE. This CDR3 comprises 12 residues. Deletions cut 7 bases from V and 5 bases from J, with 12 bases between. The CDR3 region is CASGTRAYGYTF. The CDR3 DNA is TGTGCCAGCGGTACCAGGGCTTATGGCTACACCTTC.

In its sample, this clonotype was seen many times. The junction departs from the called germline gene at one end, perhaps through a read error. This chain links TRBV7-7 with TRBJ2-2; unclear D gene. This CDR3 comprises 13 residues. CDR1 and CDR2 from the germline V gene are SSHAT and FNYEAQ (reference sequence). DNA for the CDR3: TGTGCTAGCAGCTCTCAAGAGACCGGGGAGCTGTTTTTT. Its translation is CASSSQETGELFF.

This chain joins TRBV12-3 or TRBV12-4 and TRBJ2-7; a weak D match, TRBD2 (6 bases). The closer fit of TRBJ2-1 to the DNA end suggests the J call may be wrong. The CDR3 is made up of 12 amino acids. CDR3 nucleotides: TGTGCCAGCAGTCGACTAGTAAGTGAGCAGTTCTTC. Amino acids: CASSRLVSEQFF.

This clonotype was seen ten or more times. V usage is TRBV20-1 and J usage is TRBJ1-6, with D possibly TRBD1 on 5 matching bases. The CDR3 is made up of 13 amino acids. Trimming shortened V by 3 bases and J by 10 bases, and 13 bases separated the two germline ends. CDR1 and CDR2 from the germline V gene are DFQATT and SNEGSKA (reference sequence). This CDR3 is CSASQGVFSPLHF. The CDR3 DNA reads as TGCAGTGCTAGCCAGGGTGTGTTCTCACCCCTCCACTTT.